This T cell receptor (beta chain) derives from a study of cytomegalovirus exposure and HLA in healthy donors. Study-wide findings and caveats: Previous analysis showed most TCR beta V segments were productive about 90% or about 30% of the time. In a later analysis, parvovirus B19, influenza, CMV and Epstein-Barr virus appeared linked to several top co-occurrence clusters. Association of a missense DCLRE1C variant with TCR beta V- and J-gene trimming was reported in a later analysis.

Of note for this clone: What it recognizes is unknown. Other nucleotide sequences in the sample specify the same CDR3.

The germline V gene encodes CDR1 SGHNT and CDR2 YYREEE (reference sequence). This CDR3 spans 14 amino acids. V was shortened by 0 bases and J by 1 base, with 7 bases between the two germline ends. PCR was performed using 60 Vbeta and 13 Jbeta primers. The protocol was immunoSEQ multiplex PCR, while the TCRdb copy is restricted to in-frame clones and leaves out a portion. The sample holds 170,000 or so clones; 80% are singletons and the top ten take about 7%. Specimen: PBMCs. This receptor was obtained from a man aged 25 to 40 in good health and CMV-seropositive. V is TRBV5-4 and J is TRBJ1-1; D remains unclear. This CDR3 reads CASSLGGGNTEAFF. The CDR3 bases are TGTGCCAGCAGCTTGGGAGGTGGGAACACTGAAGCTTTCTTT.